This T cell receptor beta chain comes out of a study of blood T cells in healthy people across ages. Whole-study findings and limits: The recorded TCR beta diversity per million T cells decreased in a roughly linear manner with age.

A few counts support this clonotype. Its antigen remains unknown. The study recruited healthy Caucasian donors from Russia who were aged about 6 to 100. A second about 6 to 11 cycle PCR used barcoded and J-beta primers. TCRdb analysed the 5' RACE reads with MiXCR anew, one entry per CDR3 protein. This repertoire shows about 1.1 million distinct CDR3 sequences, around two fifths found once; its top ten account for about an eighth. The sequence was obtained from a man between 18 and 35 years old in good health. Specimen: blood.

CDR3 coding DNA: TGTGCCACCAGTGATACGCAGGGTATATACAATGAGCAGTTCTTC. Its protein is CATSDTQGIYNEQFF. This rearrangement joins TRBV24-1 to TRBJ2-1, with D tentatively TRBD1 (5 bases). The germline CDR1 and CDR2 sequences are KGHDR and SFDVKD. The V end was cut by 3 bases, the J end by 4 bases, with 12 bases between. CDR3 length equals 15 residues.